This T cell receptor (beta chain) was obtained from a study of blood T cell repertoires in COVID-19. Sequenced by immunoSEQ multiplex PCR; TCRdb stores in-frame clones only, minus some. Of about 97,000 clones listed, 90% are singletons. From germline, CDR1 is SQVTM and CDR2 ANQGSEA. Trimming took off 5 bases at V and 5 bases at J, with 10 bases between the two ends. The CDR3 runs to 13 residues. The sequenced sample consisted of peripheral blood. The chain has TRBV29-1 and TRBJ1-6; the D is unclear. This receptor was taken from a man aged 55 to 70 with acute or convalescent COVID-19. The DNA for the CDR3 is TGCAGCGTTATGACTGGAAATAATTCACCCCTCCACTTT. Its translation is CSVMTGNNSPLHF. Together with reference TRBV29-1 and TRBJ1-6, the CDR3 gives the full variable domain: SAVISQKPSRDICQRGTSLTIQCQVDSQVTMMFWYRQQPGQSLTLIATANQGSEATYESGFVIDKFPISRPNLTFSTLTVSNMSPEDSSIYLCSVMTGNNSPLHFGNGTRLTVT.